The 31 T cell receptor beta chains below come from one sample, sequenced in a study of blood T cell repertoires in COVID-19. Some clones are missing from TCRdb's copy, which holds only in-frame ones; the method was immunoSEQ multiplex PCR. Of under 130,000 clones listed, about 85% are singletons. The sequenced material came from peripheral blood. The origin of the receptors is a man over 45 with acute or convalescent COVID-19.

The CDR3 reads CSAASGSGGYF. CDR3 in DNA: TGCAGTGCTGCTAGCGGGAGTGGGGGGTATTTT. The V and J genes are TRBV20-1 and TRBJ2-3; 10 bases map to TRBD2. V lost 5 bases and J lost 14; bases outside the gene matches: 7. From germline, CDR1 is DFQATT and CDR2 SNEGSKA (reference sequence). This CDR3 region has 11 residues.

The CDR3 DNA follows: TGTGCCAGCAGCGGACAGGGGGCCGAGCAGTACTTC. This sequence encodes CASSGQGAEQYF. The chain uses TRBV5-8 and TRBJ2-7; 11 positions match TRBD1. The CDR3 has 12 residues. Germline CDR1 and CDR2: SGHTS and YDEGEE. The V and J ends lost 4 bases and 6 bases, in that order; junction bases with no gene match: 0.

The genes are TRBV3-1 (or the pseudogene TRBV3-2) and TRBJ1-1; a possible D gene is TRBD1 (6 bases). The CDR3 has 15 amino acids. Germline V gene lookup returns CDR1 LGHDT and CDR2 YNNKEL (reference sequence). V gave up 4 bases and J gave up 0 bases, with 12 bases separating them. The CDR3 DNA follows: TGTGCCAGCAGCCCAGGGGCCGGGATGAACACTGAAGCTTTCTTT. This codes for CASSPGAGMNTEAFF.

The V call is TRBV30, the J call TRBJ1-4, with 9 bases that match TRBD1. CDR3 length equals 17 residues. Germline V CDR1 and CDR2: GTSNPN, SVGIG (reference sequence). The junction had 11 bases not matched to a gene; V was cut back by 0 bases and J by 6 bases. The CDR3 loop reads CAWSVGEQGAGDEKLFF. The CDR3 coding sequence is TGTGCCTGGAGTGTGGGGGAACAGGGGGCAGGAGATGAAAAACTGTTTTTT.

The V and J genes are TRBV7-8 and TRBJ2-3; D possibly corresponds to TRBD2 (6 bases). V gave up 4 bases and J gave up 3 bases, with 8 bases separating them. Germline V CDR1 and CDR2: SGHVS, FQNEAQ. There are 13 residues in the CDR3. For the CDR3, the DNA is TGTGCCAGCAGCTGGGGGACTACAGATACGCAGTATTTT. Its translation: CASSWGTTDTQYF.

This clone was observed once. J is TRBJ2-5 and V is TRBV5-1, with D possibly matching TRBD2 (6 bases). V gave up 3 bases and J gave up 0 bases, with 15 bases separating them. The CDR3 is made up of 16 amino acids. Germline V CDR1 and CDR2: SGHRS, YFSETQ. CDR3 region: CASSSGEKTYQETQYF. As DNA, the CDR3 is TGCGCCAGCAGCTCGGGAGAAAAAACGTACCAAGAGACCCAGTACTTC.

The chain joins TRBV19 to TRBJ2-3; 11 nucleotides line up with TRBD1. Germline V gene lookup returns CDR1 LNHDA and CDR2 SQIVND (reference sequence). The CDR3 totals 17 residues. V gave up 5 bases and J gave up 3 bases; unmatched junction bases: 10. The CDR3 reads CASSYRTGTGGTDTQYF. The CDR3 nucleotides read TGTGCCAGTAGTTACCGAACCGGGACAGGGGGAACAGATACGCAGTATTTT.

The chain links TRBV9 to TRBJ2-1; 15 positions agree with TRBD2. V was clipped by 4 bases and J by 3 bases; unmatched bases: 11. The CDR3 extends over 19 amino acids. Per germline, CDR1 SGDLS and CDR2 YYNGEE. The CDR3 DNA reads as TGTGCCAGCAGCCCCTCGAGGACTAGCGGGGGGGCCCTCTACAATGAGCAGTTCTTC. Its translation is CASSPSRTSGGALYNEQFF. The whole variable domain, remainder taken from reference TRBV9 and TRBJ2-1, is DSGVTQTPKHLITATGQRVTLRCSPRSGDLSVYWYQQSLDQGLQFLIQYYNGEERAKGNILERFSAQQFPDLHSELNLSSLELGDSALYFCASSPSRTSGGALYNEQFFGPGTRLTVL.

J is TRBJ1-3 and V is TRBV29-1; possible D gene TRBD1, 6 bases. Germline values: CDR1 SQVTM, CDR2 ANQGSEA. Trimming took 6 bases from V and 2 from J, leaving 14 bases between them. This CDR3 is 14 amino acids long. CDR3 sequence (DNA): TGCAGCGTCTCCCAGGGGTTCCCTGGAAACACCATATATTTT. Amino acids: CSVSQGFPGNTIYF.

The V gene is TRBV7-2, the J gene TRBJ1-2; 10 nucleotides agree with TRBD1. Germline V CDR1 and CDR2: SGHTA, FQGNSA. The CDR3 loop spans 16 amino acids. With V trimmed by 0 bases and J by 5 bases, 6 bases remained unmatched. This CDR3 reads CASSLATGGLGYGYTF. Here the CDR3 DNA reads TGTGCCAGCAGCTTAGCGACAGGGGGCCTAGGGTATGGCTACACCTTC.

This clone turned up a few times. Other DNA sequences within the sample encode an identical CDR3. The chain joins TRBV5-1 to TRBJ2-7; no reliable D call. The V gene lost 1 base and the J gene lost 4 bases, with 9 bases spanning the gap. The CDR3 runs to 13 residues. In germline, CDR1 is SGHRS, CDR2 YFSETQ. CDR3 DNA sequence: TGCGCCAGCAGCTTGTCCCGGGTTTACGAGCAGTACTTC. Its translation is CASSLSRVYEQYF.

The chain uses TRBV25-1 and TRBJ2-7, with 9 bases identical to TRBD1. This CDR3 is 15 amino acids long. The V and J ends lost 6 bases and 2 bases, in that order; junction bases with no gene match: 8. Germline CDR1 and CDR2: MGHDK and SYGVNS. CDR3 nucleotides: TGTGCCAGCAGCGCAATTGGGACAGGGACCTACGAGCAGTACTTC. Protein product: CASSAIGTGTYEQYF.

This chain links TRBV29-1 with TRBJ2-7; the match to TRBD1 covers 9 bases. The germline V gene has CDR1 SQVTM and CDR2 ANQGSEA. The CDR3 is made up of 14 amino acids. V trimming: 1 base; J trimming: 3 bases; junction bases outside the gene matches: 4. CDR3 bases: TGCAGCGTTGAAGTTGGGACAGGGCACTACGAGCAGTACTTC. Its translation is CSVEVGTGHYEQYF.

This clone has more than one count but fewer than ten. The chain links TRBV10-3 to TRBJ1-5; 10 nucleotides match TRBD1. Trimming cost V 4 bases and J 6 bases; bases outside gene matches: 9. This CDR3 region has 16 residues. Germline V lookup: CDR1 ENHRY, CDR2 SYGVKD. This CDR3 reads CAISATRDRGGQPQHF. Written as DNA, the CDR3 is TGTGCCATCAGTGCCACCCGGGACAGGGGCGGTCAGCCCCAGCATTTT.

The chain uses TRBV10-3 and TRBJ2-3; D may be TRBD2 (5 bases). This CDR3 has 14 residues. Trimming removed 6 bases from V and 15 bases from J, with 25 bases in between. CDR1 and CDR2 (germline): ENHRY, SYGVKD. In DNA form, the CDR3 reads TGTGCCATCAGCCTCGGACTTATGACTTCACATCAATATTTT. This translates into CAISLGLMTSHQYF.

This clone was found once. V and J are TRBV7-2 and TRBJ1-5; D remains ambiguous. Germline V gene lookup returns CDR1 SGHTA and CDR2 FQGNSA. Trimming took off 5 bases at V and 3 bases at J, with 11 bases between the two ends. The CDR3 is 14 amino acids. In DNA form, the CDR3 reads TGTGCCAGCAGCATTCAGGCCCTCAATCAGCCCCAGCATTTT. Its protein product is CASSIQALNQPQHF. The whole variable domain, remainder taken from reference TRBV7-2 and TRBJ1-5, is GAGVSQSPSNKVTEKGKDVELRCDPISGHTALYWYRQSLGQGLEFLIYFQGNSAPDKSGLPSDRFSAERTGGSVSTLTIQRTQQEDSAVYLCASSIQALNQPQHFGDGTRLSIL.

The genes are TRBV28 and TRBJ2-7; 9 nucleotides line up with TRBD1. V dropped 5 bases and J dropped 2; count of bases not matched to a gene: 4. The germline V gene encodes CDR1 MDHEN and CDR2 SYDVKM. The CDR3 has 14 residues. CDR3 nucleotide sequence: TGTGCCAGCAGTCCCGGGACAGGGCCCTACGAGCAGTACTTC. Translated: CASSPGTGPYEQYF.

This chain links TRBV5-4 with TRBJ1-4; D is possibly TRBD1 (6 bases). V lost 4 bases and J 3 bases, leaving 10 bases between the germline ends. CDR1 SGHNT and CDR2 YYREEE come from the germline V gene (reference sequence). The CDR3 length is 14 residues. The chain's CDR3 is CASSAQGSNEKLFF. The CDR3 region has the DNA TGTGCCAGCAGCGCACAGGGATCTAATGAAAAACTGTTTTTT. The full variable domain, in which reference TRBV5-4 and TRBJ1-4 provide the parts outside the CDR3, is ETGVTQSPTHLIKTRGQQVTLRCSSQSGHNTVSWYQQALGQGPQFIFQYYREEENGRGNFPPRFSGLQFPNYSSELNVNALELDDSALYLCASSAQGSNEKLFFGSGTQLSVL.

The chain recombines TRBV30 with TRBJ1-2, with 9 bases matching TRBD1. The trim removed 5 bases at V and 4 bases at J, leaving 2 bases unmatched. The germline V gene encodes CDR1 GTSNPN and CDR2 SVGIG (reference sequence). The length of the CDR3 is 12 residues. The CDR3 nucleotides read TGTGCCTGGTCACAGGGGGCCTATGGCTACACCTTC. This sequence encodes CAWSQGAYGYTF.

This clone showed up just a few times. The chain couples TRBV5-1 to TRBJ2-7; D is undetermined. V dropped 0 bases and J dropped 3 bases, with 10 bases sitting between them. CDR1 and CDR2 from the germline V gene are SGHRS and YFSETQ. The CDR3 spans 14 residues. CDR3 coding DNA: TGCGCCAGCAGCTTGGCGTACGGTAACTACGAGCAGTACTTC. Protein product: CASSLAYGNYEQYF.

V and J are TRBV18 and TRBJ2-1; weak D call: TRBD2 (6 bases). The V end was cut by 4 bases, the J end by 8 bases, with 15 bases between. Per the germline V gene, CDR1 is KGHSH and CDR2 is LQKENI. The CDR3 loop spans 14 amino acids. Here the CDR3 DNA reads TGTGCCAGCTCACACGGCGGGGAATATTATGAGCAGTTCTTC. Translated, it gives CASSHGGEYYEQFF.

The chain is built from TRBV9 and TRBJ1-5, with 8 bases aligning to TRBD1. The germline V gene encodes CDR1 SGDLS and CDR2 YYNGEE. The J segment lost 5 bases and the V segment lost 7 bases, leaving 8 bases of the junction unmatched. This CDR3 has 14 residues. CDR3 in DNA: TGTGCCAGCTCGACAGGGGTAAGTTATCAGCCCCAGCATTTT. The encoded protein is CASSTGVSYQPQHF.

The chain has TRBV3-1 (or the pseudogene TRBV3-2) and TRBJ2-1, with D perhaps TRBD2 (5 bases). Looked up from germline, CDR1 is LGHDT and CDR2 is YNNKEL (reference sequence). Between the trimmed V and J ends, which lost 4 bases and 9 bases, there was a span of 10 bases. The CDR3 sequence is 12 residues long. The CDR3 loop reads CASSLLAGEQFF. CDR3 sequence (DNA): TGTGCCAGCAGCCTCCTGGCGGGTGAGCAGTTCTTC.

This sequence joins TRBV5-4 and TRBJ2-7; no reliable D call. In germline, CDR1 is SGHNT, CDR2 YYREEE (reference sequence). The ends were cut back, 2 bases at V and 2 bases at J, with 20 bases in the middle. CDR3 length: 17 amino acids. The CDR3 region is CASSLGSRQTLTYEQYF. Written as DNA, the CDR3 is TGTGCCAGCAGCTTAGGTTCGCGGCAGACCCTCACCTACGAGCAGTACTTC.

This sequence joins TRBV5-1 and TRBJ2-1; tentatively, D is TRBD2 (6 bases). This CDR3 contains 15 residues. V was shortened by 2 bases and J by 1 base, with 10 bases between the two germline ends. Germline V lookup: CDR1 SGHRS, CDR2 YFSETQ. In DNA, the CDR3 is TGCGCCAGCAGCTTTCTCGCGGGGTCCTACAATGAGCAGTTCTTC. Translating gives CASSFLAGSYNEQFF.

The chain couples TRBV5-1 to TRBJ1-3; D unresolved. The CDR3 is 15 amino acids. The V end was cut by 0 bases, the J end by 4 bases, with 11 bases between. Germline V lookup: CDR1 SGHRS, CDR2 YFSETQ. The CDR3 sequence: CASSLAGVNGNTIYF. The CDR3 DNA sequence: TGCGCCAGCAGCTTGGCCGGGGTTAACGGAAACACCATATATTTT.

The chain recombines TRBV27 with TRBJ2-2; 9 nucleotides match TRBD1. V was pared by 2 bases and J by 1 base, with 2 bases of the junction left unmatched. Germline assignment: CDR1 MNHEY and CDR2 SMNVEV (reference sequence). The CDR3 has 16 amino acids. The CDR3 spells CASSLQGQGNTGELFF. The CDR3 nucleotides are TGTGCCAGCAGTTTACAGGGACAGGGGAACACCGGGGAGCTGTTTTTT.

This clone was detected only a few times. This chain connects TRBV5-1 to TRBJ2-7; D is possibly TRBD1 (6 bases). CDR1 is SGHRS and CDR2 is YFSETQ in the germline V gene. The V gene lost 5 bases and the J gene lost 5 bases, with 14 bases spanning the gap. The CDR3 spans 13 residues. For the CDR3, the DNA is TGCGCCAGCAGATCGACAGGCGGGCACGAGCAGTACTTC. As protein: CASRSTGGHEQYF.

CDR3 amino acids: CASSPYGGTQYF. CDR3 bases: TGTGCCAGCAGCCCTTACGGAGGGACCCAGTACTTC. V usage is TRBV13 and J usage is TRBJ2-5, with D possibly being TRBD2 (5 bases). There are 12 residues in the CDR3. Germline V gene sequence: CDR1 PRHDT, CDR2 FYEKMQ (reference sequence). V was trimmed by 5 bases and J by 7 bases, leaving 11 bases between them. The full variable domain, rest sourced from reference TRBV13 and TRBJ2-5, is AAGVIQSPRHLIKEKRETATLKCYPIPRHDTVYWYQQGPGQDPQFLISFYEKMQSDKGSIPDRFSAQQFSDYHSELNMSSLELGDSALYFCASSPYGGTQYFGPGTRLLVL.

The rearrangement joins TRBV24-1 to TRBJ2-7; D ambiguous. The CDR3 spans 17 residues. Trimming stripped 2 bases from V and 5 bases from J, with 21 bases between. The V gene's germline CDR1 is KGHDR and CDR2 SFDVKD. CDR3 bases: TGTGCCACCAGTGATTGGGCGACGCGTCGGTCCGGCGACGAGCAGTACTTC. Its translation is CATSDWATRRSGDEQYF.

The CDR3 DNA is TGTGCCAGCAGCCCCCCTGGAGGGGAAAAACTGTTTTTT. Translation gives CASSPPGGEKLFF. V and J are TRBV7-2 and TRBJ1-4, with D hard to call. The ends were cut back, 5 bases at V and 8 bases at J, with 12 bases in the middle. There are 13 residues in the CDR3. Germline lookup yields CDR1 SGHTA and CDR2 FQGNSA.